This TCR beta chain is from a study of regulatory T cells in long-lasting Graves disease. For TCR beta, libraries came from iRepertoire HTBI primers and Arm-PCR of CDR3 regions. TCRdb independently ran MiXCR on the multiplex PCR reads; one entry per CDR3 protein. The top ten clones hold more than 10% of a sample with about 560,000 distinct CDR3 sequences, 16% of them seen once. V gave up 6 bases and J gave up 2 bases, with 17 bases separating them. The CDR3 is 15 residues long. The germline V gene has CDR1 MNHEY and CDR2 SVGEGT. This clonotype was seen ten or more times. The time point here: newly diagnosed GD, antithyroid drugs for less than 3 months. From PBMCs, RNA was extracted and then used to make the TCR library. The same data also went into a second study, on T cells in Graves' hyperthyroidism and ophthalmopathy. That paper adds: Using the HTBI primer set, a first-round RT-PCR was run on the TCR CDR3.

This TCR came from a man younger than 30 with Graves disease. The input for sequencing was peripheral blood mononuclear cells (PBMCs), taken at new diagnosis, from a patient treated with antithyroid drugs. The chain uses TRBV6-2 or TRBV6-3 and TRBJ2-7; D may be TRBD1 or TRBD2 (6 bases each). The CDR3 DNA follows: TGTGCCAGCAGCACCCCCTCGGGGGCGGCCTACGAGCAGTACTTC. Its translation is CASSTPSGAAYEQYF.